Described below is a single TCR beta chain sequence and its context. The antigen it recognizes is unknown. No much larger clone is present one base from it, and per-base qualities are unavailable. The immunoSEQ Assay, a bias-controlled multiplex PCR, was used to amplify TCRbeta CDR3 regions from genomic DNA. The original methods were these. The number of nucleated cells in each sample was estimated from the amplification of reference gene primers within the assay. Sequence reads were collapsed and filtered to measure the absolute abundance of every unique TCRbeta CDR3 rearrangement. For each sample, productive Simpson clonality was calculated by taking the square root of Simpson's diversity index across productive rearrangements. TCRdb obtained this table from immuneACCESS and retained in-frame rearrangements with V and J assigned. These tables miss some clones; where compared with another copy, unresolved V genes account for less than half of the shortfall, and the remainder is unexplained. The D gene and trimming were derived from the DNA, and the V and J assignments and clone size from that table. The sample table records under 20,000 clones; 85% to 95% of these occur just once. The biggest ten clones account for roughly 5.8% of the sample.

Whole blood was collected in K2EDTA tubes by collaborating institutions according to the institutions' own protocols. For TCRbeta analysis, collaborators shipped samples in one of three forms: frozen whole blood, isolated PBMCs, or DNA extracted from either of those sample types. This specimen comes from a study of blood T cell repertoires in COVID-19 (dated by TCRdb to about 2020). In the study overall: Samples from collaborators originated in the United States, Italy and Spain and spanned both the acute and convalescent phases of COVID-19. Samples came from the ongoing ImmuneRACE study (first 160 participants) plus 1,254 subjects from 6 global collaborators. Subjects who had been exposed to COVID-19, were actively infected with it, or had recovered from it provided the deeply sampled blood TCRbeta repertoires that made up the dataset. The prospective study material was composed of cDNA or gDNA derived from T cells, B-cell-depleted T cells, or PBMCs. A de-identified subject ID, COVID-19 status, age in years and sex were almost always included in the sample metadata. HLA class I and class II types, where available, came from metadata supplied by the sample provider rather than from assay-based typing. The repertoires were released in a freely available public database intended as a resource for research on the immune response to SARS-CoV-2. Points the paper makes about the study in general: Clinical and demographic metadata were provided uncurated, with the amount varying by source and participant.

This TCR derives from a human donor in a cohort sampled during active COVID-19. The sequencing input was peripheral blood.

The CDR3 region reads CSVEEDQRAEAFF. The bases are TGCAGCGTTGAAGAGGATCAGCGCGCTGAAGCTTTCTTT. Recombination connected TRBV29-1 to TRBJ1-1, with the D gene uncertain. The CDR3 holds 13 amino acids from the cysteine to the phenylalanine. Of the read, only the CDR3 DNA is kept; its 39 bases are in frame from base 1. The trim is 0 bases for V and 6 bases for J, with a gap of 11 bases between the germline ends. The germline V gene specifies SQVTM as CDR1 and ANQGSEA as CDR2.